This T cell receptor beta chain was documented in a study of blood T cell repertoires in COVID-19. Per the germline V gene, CDR1 is LGHDT and CDR2 is YNNKEL (reference sequence). This CDR3 contains 16 residues. Losses at the gene ends were 2 bases for V and 4 bases for J; bases not matched to a gene: 6. Using immunoSEQ multiplex PCR, the repertoire was profiled, and TCRdb retains in-frame clones only, with some absent. The profile shows 90,000 or so clones, approximately 87% of them singletons. Sample: peripheral blood. This chain uses TRBV3-1 (or the pseudogene TRBV3-2) with TRBJ2-1; 9 bases align to TRBD2. The source is a human donor in a cohort sampled during active COVID-19. CDR3 DNA sequence: TGTGCCAGCAGCCAAATAGGGCTAGCGGGGTACAATGAGCAGTTCTTC. As protein: CASSQIGLAGYNEQFF.